This T cell receptor beta chain stems from a study of blood T cell repertoires in COVID-19. Overall study: Samples came from the United States, Italy and Spain, spanning acute and convalescent COVID-19. The cDNA or gDNA used as material had been derived from T cells, B-cell-depleted T cells, or PBMCs.

Between the trimmed V and J ends, which lost 5 bases and 8 bases, there was a span of 15 bases. CDR3 length equals 13 residues. Germline CDR1 SEHNR, CDR2 FQNEAQ (reference sequence). Authors' analysis steps: Researchers report that nucleated cell counts were estimated from reference gene primer amplification. The method was immunoSEQ multiplex PCR; TCRdb's version includes in-frame clones alone and lacks a portion of them. That table gives V, J and clone size, and the DNA gave D and trimming. The table shows roughly 250,000 clones, with approximately 90% occurring only once. Input material: peripheral blood. V is TRBV7-9 and J is TRBJ1-2, with D tentatively TRBD1 (5 bases). The origin of this receptor is a middle-aged woman with acute or convalescent COVID-19. This CDR3 is CASSPVGGGGYTF. The CDR3 nucleotides are TGTGCCAGCAGCCCCGTGGGGGGAGGGGGCTACACCTTC. Full variable domain (outside the CDR3, taken from reference TRBV7-9 and TRBJ1-2): DTGVSQNPRHKITKRGQNVTFRCDPISEHNRLYWYRQTLGQGPEFLTYFQNEAQLEKSRLLSDRFSAERPKGSFSTLEIQRTEQGDSAMYLCASSPVGGGGYTFGSGTRLTVV.